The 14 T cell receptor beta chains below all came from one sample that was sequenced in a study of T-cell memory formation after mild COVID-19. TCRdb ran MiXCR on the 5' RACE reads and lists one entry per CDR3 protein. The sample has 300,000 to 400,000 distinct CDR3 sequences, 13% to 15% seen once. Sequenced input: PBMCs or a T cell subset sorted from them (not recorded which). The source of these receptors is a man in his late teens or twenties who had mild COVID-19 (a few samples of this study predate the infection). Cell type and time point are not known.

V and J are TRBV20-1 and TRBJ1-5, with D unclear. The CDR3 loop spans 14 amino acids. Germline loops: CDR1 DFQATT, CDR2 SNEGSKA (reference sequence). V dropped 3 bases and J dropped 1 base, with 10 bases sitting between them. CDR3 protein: CSASWGGSNQPQHF. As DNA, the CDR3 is TGCAGTGCTAGCTGGGGTGGGAGCAATCAGCCCCAGCATTTT.

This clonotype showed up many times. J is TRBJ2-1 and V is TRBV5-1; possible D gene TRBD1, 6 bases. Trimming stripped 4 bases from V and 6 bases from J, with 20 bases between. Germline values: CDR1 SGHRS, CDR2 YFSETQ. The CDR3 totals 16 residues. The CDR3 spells CASSPQGGYIPNEQFF. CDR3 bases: TGCGCCAGCAGCCCACAGGGTGGGTATATCCCCAATGAGCAGTTCTTC.

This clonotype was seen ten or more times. This CDR3 is CASSQDPSGGARETQYF. The CDR3, as DNA: TGCGCCAGCAGCCAAGATCCTAGCGGGGGGGCCAGGGAGACCCAGTACTTC. This rearrangement joins TRBV4-3 to TRBJ2-5; 12 bases map to TRBD2. V shed 0 bases and J 5 bases; nucleotides not matched to a gene: 7. CDR3 length equals 17 residues. Germline V gene sequence: CDR1 LGHNA, CDR2 YSLEER.

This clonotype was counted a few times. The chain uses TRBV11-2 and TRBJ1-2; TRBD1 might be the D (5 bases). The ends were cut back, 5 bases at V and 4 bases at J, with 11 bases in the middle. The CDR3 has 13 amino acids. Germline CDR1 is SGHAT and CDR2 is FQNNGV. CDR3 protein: CASSPKGVYGYTF. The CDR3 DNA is TGTGCCAGCAGCCCCAAAGGGGTCTATGGCTACACCTTC.

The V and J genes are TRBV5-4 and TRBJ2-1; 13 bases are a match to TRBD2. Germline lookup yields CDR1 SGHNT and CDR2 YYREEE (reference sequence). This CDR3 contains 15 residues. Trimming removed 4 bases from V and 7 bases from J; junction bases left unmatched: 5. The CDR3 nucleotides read TGTGCCAGCAGCCGGAGGGGACTAGCGGGGAATGAGCAGTTCTTC. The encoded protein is CASSRRGLAGNEQFF.

The CDR3 sequence: CASSLSTGGNEQFF. Written as DNA, the CDR3 is TGCGCCAGCTCCCTCTCGACGGGGGGCAATGAGCAGTTCTTC. The chain is built from TRBV4-3 and TRBJ2-1; 7 bases agree with TRBD2. Germline V gene data show CDR1 as LGHNA and CDR2 as YSLEER. Germline trimming cut 8 bases from V and 6 bases from J; bases unmatched to any gene: 10. CDR3 length equals 14 residues.

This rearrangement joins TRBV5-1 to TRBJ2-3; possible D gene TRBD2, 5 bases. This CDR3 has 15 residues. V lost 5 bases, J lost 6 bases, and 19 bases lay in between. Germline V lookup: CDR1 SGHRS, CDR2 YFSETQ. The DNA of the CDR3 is TGCGCCAGCAGGAGTTTTACCGGGGTGCGGGATACGCAGTATTTT. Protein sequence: CASRSFTGVRDTQYF.

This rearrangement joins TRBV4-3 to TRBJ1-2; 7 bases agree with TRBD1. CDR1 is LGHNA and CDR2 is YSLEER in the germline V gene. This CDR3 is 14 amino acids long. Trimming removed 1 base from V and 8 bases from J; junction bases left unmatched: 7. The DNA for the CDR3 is TGCGCCAGCAGCCAAGCCCGACAGGGAGCAGGCTACACCTTC. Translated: CASSQARQGAGYTF.

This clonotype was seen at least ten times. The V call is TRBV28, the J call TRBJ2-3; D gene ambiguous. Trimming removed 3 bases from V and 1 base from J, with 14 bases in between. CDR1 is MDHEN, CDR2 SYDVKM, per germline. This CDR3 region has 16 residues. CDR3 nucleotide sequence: TGTGCCAGCAGTTTCATTACCATTGGGGGCACAGATACGCAGTATTTT. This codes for CASSFITIGGTDTQYF.

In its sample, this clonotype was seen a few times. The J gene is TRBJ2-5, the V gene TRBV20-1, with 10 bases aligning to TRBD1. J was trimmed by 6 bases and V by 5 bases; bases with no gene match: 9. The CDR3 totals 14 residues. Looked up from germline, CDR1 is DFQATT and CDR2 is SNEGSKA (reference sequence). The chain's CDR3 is CSAVRQGAAKTQYF. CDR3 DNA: TGCAGTGCTGTAAGACAGGGGGCCGCAAAGACCCAGTACTTC.

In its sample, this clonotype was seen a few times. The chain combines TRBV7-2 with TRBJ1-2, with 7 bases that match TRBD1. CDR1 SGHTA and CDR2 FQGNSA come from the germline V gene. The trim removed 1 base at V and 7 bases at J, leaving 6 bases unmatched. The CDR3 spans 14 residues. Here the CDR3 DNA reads TGTGCCAGCAGCTTAGGGTATACAGGGGCTGGCTACACCTTC. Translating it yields CASSLGYTGAGYTF.

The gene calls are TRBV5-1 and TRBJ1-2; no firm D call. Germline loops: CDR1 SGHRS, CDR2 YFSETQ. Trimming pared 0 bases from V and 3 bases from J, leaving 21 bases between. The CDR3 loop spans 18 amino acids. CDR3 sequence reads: CASSLVGADSLLYYGYTF. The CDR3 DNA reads TGCGCCAGCAGCTTGGTTGGCGCAGACTCTTTACTTTACTATGGCTACACCTTC.

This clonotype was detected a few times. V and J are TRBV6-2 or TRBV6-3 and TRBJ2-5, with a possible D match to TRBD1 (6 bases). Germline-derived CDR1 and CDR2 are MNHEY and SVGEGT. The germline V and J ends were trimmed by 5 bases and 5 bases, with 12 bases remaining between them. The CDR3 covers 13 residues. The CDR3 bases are TGTGCCAGCAGTACCCAGGGGCGGGAGACCCAGTACTTC. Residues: CASSTQGRETQYF.

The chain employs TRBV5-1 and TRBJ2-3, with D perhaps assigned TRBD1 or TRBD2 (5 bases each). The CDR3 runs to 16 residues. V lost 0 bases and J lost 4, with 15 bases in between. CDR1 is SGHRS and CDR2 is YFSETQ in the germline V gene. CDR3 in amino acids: CASSLERGVGSDTQYF. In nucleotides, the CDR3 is TGCGCCAGCAGCTTGGAGAGGGGCGTTGGGTCAGATACGCAGTATTTT.